Shown below are 27 T cell receptor beta chains from a single sample sequenced in a study of blood T cell repertoires in COVID-19. Here immunoSEQ multiplex PCR was the method, and the copy in TCRdb shows in-frame clones only, minus some. The sample holds 200,000 to 250,000 clones; approximately 80% are singletons and the top ten take under 4.5%. Input material: PBMCs or T cells enriched from blood (not recorded which). Receptor source: a man under 40 with acute COVID-19.

Concerning this clone: The junction departs from germline at one end; a sequencing error may be responsible. The chain combines TRBV5-4 with TRBJ2-7, with a tentative D call TRBD2 (5 bases). The length of the CDR3 is 13 residues. In germline, CDR1 is SGHNT, CDR2 YYREEE (reference sequence). The CDR3 is CASSDPDSFEQYF. The CDR3 DNA is TGTGCCAGCAGCGACCCGGACTCCTTCGAGCAGTACTTC.

In nucleotides, the CDR3 is TGTGCCAGCAGCTTTATGGAAAAACTGTTTTTT. Translation: CASSFMEKLFF. V usage is TRBV7-9 and J usage is TRBJ1-4; D call uncertain. The germline V gene has CDR1 SEHNR and CDR2 FQNEAQ (reference sequence). The germline V and J ends were trimmed by 3 bases and 8 bases, with 4 bases remaining between them. CDR3 length: 11 residues.

On this clone itself: The sample holds other DNA sequences that translate to the same CDR3. V and J are TRBV18 and TRBJ2-3, with D hard to call. The CDR3 extends over 15 amino acids. Germline CDR1 is KGHSH and CDR2 is LQKENI. Trimming took 0 bases from V and 0 from J, leaving 7 bases between them. CDR3 coding DNA: TGTGCCAGCTCACCACCGCCGGTTAGCACAGATACGCAGTATTTT. Protein: CASSPPPVSTDTQYF.

In DNA, the CDR3 is TGTGCAAGTCGCTTAGTATCCGGGACAGGGGCTTACGAGCAGTACTTC. This gives the protein CASRLVSGTGAYEQYF. The chain carries TRBV12-2 and TRBJ2-7; the D call of TRBD1 is as the table states it, not checked on the DNA. TRBV12-2 is a known pseudogene. The CDR3 sequence is 16 residues long.

Ten or more counts support this clone. The V call is TRBV27, the J call TRBJ1-1; the D is unclear. CDR1 and CDR2 from the germline V gene are MNHEY and SMNVEV (reference sequence). The CDR3 sequence is 13 residues long. Trimming cost V 7 bases and J 0 bases, with 9 bases left between them. Written as DNA, the CDR3 is TGTGCCAGCACAGACAACATGAACACTGAAGCTTTCTTT. Residues: CASTDNMNTEAFF.

The chain combines TRBV19 with TRBJ2-7; 8 bases line up with TRBD2. In germline, CDR1 is LNHDA, CDR2 SQIVND (reference sequence). V lost 5 bases to trimming and J lost 5 bases; unmatched junction nucleotides: 5. CDR3 length: 13 amino acids. The CDR3 is CASSPLGGDEQYF. The CDR3 DNA follows: TGTGCCAGTAGTCCCCTCGGGGGGGACGAGCAGTACTTC.

This clone was observed a handful of times. The J gene is TRBJ1-4, the V gene TRBV29-1, with 9 bases aligning to TRBD1. Germline values: CDR1 SQVTM, CDR2 ANQGSEA. Trimming at V came to 7 bases and at J to 8 bases, leaving 20 bases not matched to a gene. The CDR3 length is 17 residues. The chain's CDR3 is CSARGPRGGTGNEKLFF. CDR3 in DNA: TGCAGCGCCCGAGGCCCACGGGGCGGGACAGGGAACGAAAAACTGTTTTTT. Full variable domain (outside the CDR3, taken from reference TRBV29-1 and TRBJ1-4): SAVISQKPSRDICQRGTSLTIQCQVDSQVTMMFWYRQQPGQSLTLIATANQGSEATYESGFVIDKFPISRPNLTFSTLTVSNMSPEDSSIYLCSARGPRGGTGNEKLFFGSGTQLSVL.

The genes are TRBV4-1 and TRBJ1-6; D gene unclear. This CDR3 is built from 17 residues. V shed 0 bases and J shed 4 bases, with 13 bases lying between them. Germline assignment: CDR1 MGHRA and CDR2 YSYEKL. The CDR3 loop is CASSQDFGRPYNSPLHF. The CDR3 DNA follows: TGCGCCAGCAGCCAAGATTTCGGCAGGCCTTATAATTCACCCCTCCACTTT.

This rearrangement joins TRBV2 to TRBJ2-1; TRBD2 matches 9 bases. Germline CDR1 reads SNHLY; CDR2 reads FYNNEI. The CDR3 spans 17 residues. The ends lost 4 bases at V and 6 bases at J; junction bases unmatched: 13. CDR3 nucleotides: TGTGCCAGCAGTGTCAAAAGTGAGACTAGCGGACGCAATGAGCAGTTCTTC. This codes for CASSVKSETSGRNEQFF.

V and J are TRBV7-6 and TRBJ2-3; D remains ambiguous. This CDR3 is 15 amino acids long. Germline V gene sequence: CDR1 SGHVS, CDR2 FNYEAQ. Trimming left V 3 bases short and J 0 bases short, with 10 bases between. The CDR3 coding sequence is TGTGCCAGCAGCTTTCTAGAAACTAGCACAGATACGCAGTATTTT. It encodes CASSFLETSTDTQYF.

This chain joins TRBV9 and TRBJ1-6; 9 bases are a match to TRBD1. Germline CDR1 is SGDLS and CDR2 is YYNGEE. CDR3 length: 16 amino acids. Trimming took 3 bases from V and 5 from J; bases not matched to a gene: 6. The chain's CDR3 is CASSGRTGANNSPLHF. The CDR3 DNA is TGTGCCAGCAGCGGTAGGACAGGGGCAAATAATTCACCCCTCCACTTT.

The rearrangement links TRBV5-6 to TRBJ1-2; 7 bases match TRBD1. Germline V gives CDR1 SGHDT, CDR2 YYEEEE. The CDR3 length is 14 residues. Trimming cost V 4 bases and J 3 bases; bases outside gene matches: 6. Here the CDR3 reads CASSLSGQHYGYTF. CDR3 nucleotides: TGTGCCAGCAGCCTATCGGGACAGCACTATGGCTACACCTTC.

V is TRBV18 and J is TRBJ1-2; 10 bases map to TRBD1. Germline CDR1 reads KGHSH; CDR2 reads LQKENI. V dropped 6 bases and J dropped 4; count of bases not matched to a gene: 5. The CDR3 consists of 14 residues. DNA for the CDR3: TGTGCCAGCTCTCCGGACAGGGGGACCTATGGCTACACCTTC. Residues: CASSPDRGTYGYTF.

The rearrangement links TRBV6-6 to TRBJ2-7; 8 bases fit TRBD1. Trimming took 5 bases from V and 4 from J; bases not matched to a gene: 16. Per the germline V gene, CDR1 is MNHNY and CDR2 is SVGAGI (reference sequence). The CDR3 totals 17 residues. The CDR3 nucleotides are TGTGCCAGCAGTCGATCAAAAACAGGGGGAATAAAATACGAGCAGTACTTC. This codes for CASSRSKTGGIKYEQYF.

This rearrangement joins TRBV5-6 to TRBJ2-2; 9 nucleotides line up with TRBD1. Germline loops: CDR1 SGHDT, CDR2 YYEEEE. CDR3 size: 16 residues. Trimming at V came to 2 bases and at J to 7 bases, leaving 9 bases not matched to a gene. The CDR3 region is CASSFGTGGFHGELFF. CDR3 DNA sequence: TGTGCCAGCAGCTTTGGCACAGGGGGCTTCCACGGGGAGCTGTTTTTT.

V gene TRBV18 combines with J gene TRBJ2-5; 10 bases align to TRBD2. CDR3 length: 16 amino acids. In germline, CDR1 is KGHSH, CDR2 LQKENI. The V segment lost 3 bases and the J segment 1 base; nucleotides outside the gene matches: 5. The CDR3 sequence is CASSPASGGFQETQYF. The CDR3 nucleotides are TGTGCCAGCTCACCGGCTAGCGGGGGATTCCAAGAGACCCAGTACTTC.

V usage is TRBV4-1 and J usage is TRBJ1-5, with D unresolved. CDR3 length: 15 amino acids. With 2 bases removed from V and 3 bases from J, the gap between germline ends came to 11 bases. In germline, CDR1 is MGHRA, CDR2 YSYEKL. The CDR3 spells CASSQLSSPNQPQHF. As DNA, the CDR3 is TGCGCCAGCAGCCAACTCTCTTCTCCCAATCAGCCCCAGCATTTT.

The CDR3 DNA reads TGCGCCAGCAGTAACCCCTCGGGACAGACGGCTAGGAAGACCCAGTACTTC. The encoded protein is CASSNPSGQTARKTQYF. V gene TRBV10-2 combines with J gene TRBJ2-5; TRBD1 matches 7 bases. This CDR3 region has 17 residues. Trimming took 5 bases from V and 6 from J; bases not matched to a gene: 18. Germline V CDR1 and CDR2: WSHSY, SAAADI.

The chain joins TRBV6-5 to TRBJ2-7, with a tentative D call TRBD1 (6 bases). Trimming pared 10 bases from V and 2 bases from J, leaving 15 bases between. The CDR3 is 13 residues long. CDR1 MNHEY and CDR2 SVGAGI come from the germline V gene. CDR3: CATTQGLTYEQYF. Written as DNA, the CDR3 is TGTGCCACTACACAGGGCTTAACCTACGAGCAGTACTTC.

CDR3 in amino acids: CASGLRTGGGNQPQHF. In DNA, the CDR3 is TGTGCTAGTGGTTTGCGGACAGGGGGCGGCAATCAGCCCCAGCATTTT. The chain combines TRBV12-5 with TRBJ1-5; 11 bases agree with TRBD1. The germline CDR1 and CDR2 sequences are LGHNT and FRNRAP. The CDR3 spans 16 residues. Trimming cost V 2 bases and J 2 bases; bases outside gene matches: 2.

The chain combines TRBV6-1 with TRBJ1-2, with 8 bases that match TRBD1. The CDR3 is 14 amino acids. Unmatched junction bases numbered 2, after V lost 2 bases and J lost 3 bases. Germline V gives CDR1 MNHNS, CDR2 SASEGT. The CDR3 is CASSEQGADYGYTF. The CDR3 DNA follows: TGTGCCAGCAGTGAACAGGGGGCTGACTATGGCTACACCTTC.

This rearrangement joins TRBV11-2 to TRBJ1-6, with 10 nucleotides matching TRBD1. Unmatched junction bases numbered 7, after V lost 1 base and J lost 7 bases. From germline, CDR1 is SGHAT and CDR2 FQNNGV. The CDR3 spans 17 residues. The CDR3 DNA sequence: TGTGCCAGCAGCTTAGTTGGTCCGGGACAGGGGAATTCACCCCTCCACTTT. This codes for CASSLVGPGQGNSPLHF.

This clone was recorded a few times. The V gene is TRBV30, the J gene TRBJ1-1; weak D call: TRBD1 (5 bases). CDR1 is GTSNPN and CDR2 is SVGIG in the germline V gene (reference sequence). The length of the CDR3 is 15 residues. V was pared by 5 bases and J by 3 bases, with 19 bases between. The CDR3 sequence is CAWRTGHGFDTEAFF. CDR3 in DNA: TGTGCCTGGCGCACCGGACACGGTTTCGACACTGAAGCTTTCTTT.

The rearrangement uses TRBV7-7 and TRBJ2-5; D is ambiguous. Trimming took off 4 bases at V and 1 base at J, with 7 bases between the two ends. CDR1 is SSHAT, CDR2 FNYEAQ, per germline (reference sequence). This CDR3 comprises 13 residues. The CDR3 spells CASSSPGQETQYF. The CDR3 DNA sequence: TGTGCCAGCAGCTCCCCGGGCCAAGAGACCCAGTACTTC. The full variable domain, completed using reference TRBV7-7 and TRBJ2-5, is GAGVSQSPRYKVTKRGQDVTLRCDPISSHATLYWYQQALGQGPEFLTYFNYEAQPDKSGLPSDRFSAERPEGSISTLTIQRTEQRDSAMYRCASSSPGQETQYFGPGTRLLVL.

V gene TRBV3-1 (or the pseudogene TRBV3-2) combines with J gene TRBJ1-1, with D perhaps matching TRBD1 (5 bases). Trimming removed 1 base from V and 4 bases from J, with 10 bases in between. CDR3 length equals 14 residues. Germline CDR1 is LGHDT and CDR2 is YNNKEL (reference sequence). The CDR3 nucleotides are TGTGCCAGCAGCCAAGCGGGGGAGGGCACTGAAGCTTTCTTT. This translates into CASSQAGEGTEAFF.

J is TRBJ1-5 and V is TRBV7-9; tentative D call: TRBD1 (6 bases). The CDR3 runs 15 residues. Trimming took 8 bases from V and 4 from J, leaving 18 bases between them. CDR1 SEHNR and CDR2 FQNEAQ come from the germline V gene (reference sequence). CDR3 sequence: CASALGGQGNQPQHF. The CDR3 bases are TGTGCCAGCGCCCTTGGGGGCCAGGGAAATCAGCCCCAGCATTTT. The full variable domain, with the rest looked up from reference TRBV7-9 and TRBJ1-5, is DTGVSQNPRHKITKRGQNVTFRCDPISEHNRLYWYRQTLGQGPEFLTYFQNEAQLEKSRLLSDRFSAERPKGSFSTLEIQRTEQGDSAMYLCASALGGQGNQPQHFGDGTRLSIL.

The gene calls are TRBV16 and TRBJ1-2, with TRBD1 matching 9 bases. This CDR3 is built from 16 residues. The germline V gene has CDR1 KGHSY and CDR2 FQNENV. Losses at the gene ends were 4 bases for V and 7 bases for J; bases not matched to a gene: 13. The CDR3 nucleotides are TGTGCCAGCAGCCGAGAGAGGACAGGGGAGTCGTTTGGCTACACCTTC. Protein product: CASSRERTGESFGYTF.